The 17 T cell receptor beta chains in this list originate from one sample, sequenced in a study of T-cell memory formation after mild COVID-19. Each CDR3 protein is one row after TCRdb ran MiXCR on the 5' RACE reads. The profile shows more than 300,000 distinct CDR3 sequences, more than 20% of them singletons. Sequenced: PBMCs or a T cell subset sorted from them (not recorded which). All receptors derive from a man between 18 and 29 years old who had mild COVID-19 (a few samples of this study predate the infection). Cell type and time point are not known.

V gene TRBV6-2 or TRBV6-3 combines with J gene TRBJ1-5, with a possible D match to TRBD1 (5 bases). The CDR3 is 16 amino acids. Trimming removed 6 bases from V and 1 base from J, with 16 bases in between. CDR1 and CDR2 (germline): MNHEY, SVGEGT. In DNA, the CDR3 is TGTGCCAGCAGCCCCCACCGGGACGGGAGCAATCAGCCCCAGCATTTT. Residues: CASSPHRDGSNQPQHF.

The chain links TRBV4-3 to TRBJ1-4; D is undetermined. There are 14 residues in the CDR3. The germline gives CDR1 LGHNA, CDR2 YSLEER. Between the trimmed V and J ends, which lost 4 bases and 12 bases, there was a span of 18 bases. CDR3 coding DNA: TGCGCCAGCAGCCTAGCGGCGGATACCGGGGAACTGTTTTTT. Amino acids: CASSLAADTGELFF.

The rearrangement joins TRBV5-1 to TRBJ2-2, with D perhaps TRBD1 (6 bases). This CDR3 spans 16 amino acids. Germline V gives CDR1 SGHRS, CDR2 YFSETQ. V shed 2 bases and J shed 1 base, with 12 bases lying between them. The CDR3 region is CASSFQGLENTGELFF. The CDR3 DNA sequence: TGCGCCAGCAGCTTCCAGGGGCTTGAGAACACCGGGGAGCTGTTTTTT. The whole variable domain, remainder taken from reference TRBV5-1 and TRBJ2-2, is KAGVTQTPRYLIKTRGQQVTLSCSPISGHRSVSWYQQTPGQGLQFLFEYFSETQRNKGNFPGRFSGRQFSNSRSEMNVSTLELGDSALYLCASSFQGLENTGELFFGEGSRLTVL.

This chain links TRBV27 with TRBJ2-2, with unresolved D. With 0 bases removed from V and 1 base from J, the gap between germline ends came to 3 bases. The CDR3 totals 14 residues. Germline lookup yields CDR1 MNHEY and CDR2 SMNVEV (reference sequence). The CDR3 here is CASSLSVNTGELFF. The CDR3 DNA reads TGTGCCAGCAGTTTATCGGTGAACACCGGGGAGCTGTTTTTT.

This clonotype was detected ten times or more. This chain joins TRBV5-6 and TRBJ1-3; D is ambiguous. V lost 0 bases and J 0 bases, leaving 4 bases between the germline ends. CDR3 length: 14 amino acids. The V gene's germline CDR1 is SGHDT and CDR2 YYEEEE. For the CDR3, the DNA is TGTGCCAGCAGCTTGGAGAGCTCTGGAAACACCATATATTTT. This encodes CASSLESSGNTIYF.

The table lists this clonotype with many counts. The CDR3 loop reads CASSAETNEQFF. CDR3 sequence (DNA): TGTGCCAGCAGTGCCGAGACTAATGAGCAGTTCTTC. The chain links TRBV27 to TRBJ2-1; D gene uncertain. Trimming pared 5 bases from V and 7 bases from J, leaving 9 bases between. The CDR3 loop spans 12 amino acids. The germline V gene has CDR1 MNHEY and CDR2 SMNVEV (reference sequence).

The chain's CDR3 is CASSPYVAENTEAFF. In DNA, the CDR3 is TGTGCCAGCTCACCATACGTCGCGGAGAACACTGAAGCTTTCTTT. The J gene is TRBJ1-1, the V gene TRBV18; D is uncertain. This CDR3 comprises 15 residues. The germline V and J ends were trimmed by 2 bases and 1 base, with 11 bases remaining between them. Germline V gene sequence: CDR1 KGHSH, CDR2 LQKENI.

This chain links TRBV9 with TRBJ2-1; either TRBD1 or TRBD2 may fit D (5 bases each). Trimming cost V 2 bases and J 10 bases, with 16 bases left between them. The CDR3 runs to 14 residues. CDR1 and CDR2 from the germline V gene are SGDLS and YYNGEE. CDR3 nucleotide sequence: TGTGCCAGCAGCGTCCTCGGGGCGTACGACGAGCAGTTCTTC. The encoded protein is CASSVLGAYDEQFF.

J is TRBJ1-1 and V is TRBV5-1, with 9 bases identical to TRBD1. V trimming: 3 bases; J trimming: 8 bases; junction bases outside the gene matches: 5. The CDR3 totals 13 residues. From germline, CDR1 is SGHRS and CDR2 YFSETQ. This CDR3 reads CASSSGGTGEAFF. The CDR3 DNA reads as TGCGCCAGCAGCTCGGGGGGGACAGGGGAAGCTTTCTTT.

This rearrangement joins TRBV7-9 to TRBJ1-2; no reliable D call. V was trimmed by 3 bases and J by 0 bases, leaving 11 bases between them. This CDR3 has 15 amino acids. Germline loops: CDR1 SEHNR, CDR2 FQNEAQ (reference sequence). CDR3 region: CASSFFAGTNYGYTF. The DNA of the CDR3 is TGTGCCAGCAGCTTTTTCGCGGGAACTAACTATGGCTACACCTTC.

This clonotype was observed a few times. The gene calls are TRBV7-9 and TRBJ1-1; D not resolved. Deletions cut 3 bases from V and 5 bases from J, with 7 bases between. Germline V gene data show CDR1 as SEHNR and CDR2 as FQNEAQ (reference sequence). The CDR3 extends over 12 amino acids. CDR3 sequence (DNA): TGTGCCAGCAGCTTCGTAGGGACTGAAGCTTTCTTT. Encoded protein: CASSFVGTEAFF.

This clonotype was detected a few times. The rearrangement uses TRBV6-6 and TRBJ1-5, with 11 nucleotides matching TRBD1. CDR3 length: 15 residues. Germline V gene sequence: CDR1 MNHNY, CDR2 SVGAGI (reference sequence). Losses at the gene ends were 2 bases for V and 10 bases for J; bases not matched to a gene: 7. CDR3 protein: CASSYRGQGASPQHF. The CDR3 nucleotides read TGTGCCAGCAGTTACCGTGGACAGGGGGCCTCCCCCCAGCATTTT.

This clonotype was counted between two and nine times. V is TRBV5-1 and J is TRBJ2-2; 9 positions match TRBD1. Germline V CDR1 and CDR2: SGHRS, YFSETQ. Trimming removed 4 bases from V and 4 bases from J; junction bases left unmatched: 8. The CDR3 consists of 16 residues. The CDR3 region has the DNA TGCGCCAGCAGCAAACCAGACAGGGGGGTCACCGGGGAGCTGTTTTTT. Its protein is CASSKPDRGVTGELFF. Filled out from reference TRBV5-1 and TRBJ2-2, the complete variable domain reads KAGVTQTPRYLIKTRGQQVTLSCSPISGHRSVSWYQQTPGQGLQFLFEYFSETQRNKGNFPGRFSGRQFSNSRSEMNVSTLELGDSALYLCASSKPDRGVTGELFFGEGSRLTVL.

This chain uses TRBV7-3 with TRBJ1-1; no clear D. This CDR3 comprises 16 residues. CDR1 SGHTA and CDR2 FQGTGA come from the germline V gene. The germline V and J ends were trimmed by 2 bases and 3 bases, with 16 bases remaining between them. CDR3 in amino acids: CASSLWSPERDTEAFF. The CDR3 region has the DNA TGTGCCAGCAGCTTATGGAGCCCCGAAAGGGACACTGAAGCTTTCTTT. The variable domain in full, completed from reference TRBV7-3 and TRBJ1-1, reads GAGVSQTPSNKVTEKGKYVELRCDPISGHTALYWYRQSLGQGPEFLIYFQGTGAADDSGLPNDRFFAVRPEGSVSTLKIQRTERGDSAVYLCASSLWSPERDTEAFFGQGTRLTVV.

The sample holds a few counts of this clonotype. This rearrangement joins TRBV24-1 to TRBJ2-6, with no clear D. The CDR3 consists of 14 residues. V shed 4 bases and J shed 4 bases, with 7 bases lying between them. Germline lookup yields CDR1 KGHDR and CDR2 SFDVKD. The CDR3 bases are TGTGCCACCAGTGAGAGGTCCGGGGCCAACGTCCTGACTTTC. It translates to CATSERSGANVLTF.

J is TRBJ1-2 and V is TRBV7-2; D gene uncertain. There are 16 residues in the CDR3. Germline-derived CDR1 and CDR2 are SGHTA and FQGNSA. Trimming stripped 4 bases from V and 0 bases from J, with 15 bases between. The CDR3 nucleotides are TGTGCCAGCAGCTATTATGCCGTCGTAACTAACTATGGCTACACCTTC. It codes for CASSYYAVVTNYGYTF.

The chain has TRBV30 and TRBJ1-5; the D is unclear. The germline V and J ends were trimmed by 2 bases and 6 bases, with 11 bases remaining between them. CDR3 length equals 13 residues. Germline assignment: CDR1 GTSNPN and CDR2 SVGIG (reference sequence). CDR3 DNA: TGTGCCTGGAGTAAGGCGCTCAGTCAGCCCCAGCATTTT. It codes for CAWSKALSQPQHF.